A selection of T cell receptor beta chains follows, all from one sample in a study of identical twins. TCRdb fed the 5' RACE reads into MiXCR, producing one record per CDR3 protein. This sample yields approximately 500,000 distinct CDR3 sequences, of which around 24% are seen a single time; just under 3% belongs to the top ten. This sample was also put to use in a study of T cells expressing NK-cell markers.

Sequenced input: CD4+ T cells sorted from blood. The receptor source for this set is a woman aged 18 to 35 in good health. CDR3s include the opening cysteine and the closing phenylalanine or tryptophan. The D gene is left open where the match is weak. Clone size is stated in some rows and not others, as once, few, many or a class when expanded.

>TRBD1|.|TRBJ1-1|TRBV30
TGTGCCTGGACTATGACAGGGTACACTGAAGCTTTCTTT
CAWTMTGYTEAFF
>.|few|TRBJ2-2|TRBV9
TGTGCCAGCAGCACCCAAGGGACTCGGAACACCGGGGAGCTGTTTTTT
CASSTQGTRNTGELFF
>.|.|TRBJ2-1|TRBV20-1
TGCAGTGCTCCATCCGATCGGACTACCCCCGGAGTTAGCTACAATGAGCAGTTCTTC
CSAPSDRTTPGVSYNEQFF
>.|.|TRBJ2-3|TRBV29-1
TGCAGCGTTGGTAGGAGACTAGGTACGAGCACAGATACGCAGTATTTT
CSVGRRLGTSTDTQYF
>.|few|TRBJ2-3|TRBV7-2
TGTGCCAGCAGCTTATTGGGACAAACGAGCACAGATACGCAGTATTTT
CASSLLGQTSTDTQYF
>.|few|TRBJ1-1|TRBV29-1
TGCAGCGTTGCGGGGCAGGGCGCCCAAACTTTCTTT
CSVAGQGAQTFF
>.|.|TRBJ2-7|TRBV20-1
TGCAGTGCTAGAGCGACTGGTAACTACGAGCAGTACTTC
CSARATGNYEQYF
>.|.|TRBJ2-2|TRBV6-5
TGTGCCAGCAGTTACGCCCCCCCTGGCAACCCCACCGGGGAGCTGTTTTTT
CASSYAPPGNPTGELFF
>TRBD2|once|TRBJ2-5|TRBV10-3
TGTGCCATCAGTGAGGGGTCGAGGCGGGGGACCGAAGAGACCCAGTACTTC
CAISEGSRRGTEETQYF
>.|.|TRBJ2-1|TRBV20-1
TGCAGTGCTAGAGTTTGGCTAGGCCGTGAGCAGTTCTTC
CSARVWLGREQFF
>TRBD1|few|TRBJ2-7|TRBV5-6
TGTGCCAGCAGCTTGTTCGACAGGGACGAGCAGTACTTC
CASSLFDRDEQYF
>.|.|TRBJ2-7|TRBV5-1
TGCGCCAGCAGCTTGGCCGGGACTCTAACCTACGAGCAGTACTTC
CASSLAGTLTYEQYF
>TRBD1|.|TRBJ2-7|TRBV5-1
TGCGCCAGCAGCCCCCGACAGGGCTTGAACTACGAGCAGTACTTC
CASSPRQGLNYEQYF
>.|few|TRBJ2-2|TRBV11-2
TGTGCCAGCAGCTTAAGGCCCCGAAGGGACTTAAACACCGGGGAGCTGTTTTTT
CASSLRPRRDLNTGELFF
>.|many|TRBJ1-1|TRBV29-1
TGCAGCGCCGCGGGGGTGAGCACAACTGAAGCTTTCTTT
CSAAGVSTTEAFF
>.|once|TRBJ2-1|TRBV11-1
TGTGCCAGCAGCCTCCTTGCGGGTGGTGGTGAGCAGTTCTTC
CASSLLAGGGEQFF
>TRBD1|.|TRBJ2-1|TRBV29-1
TGCAGCGCTTGGGGACAGGGTAACAATGAGCAGTTCTTC
CSAWGQGNNEQFF
>.|few|TRBJ2-3|TRBV5-1
TGCGCCAGCAGCTTGGCGGTGGCAGATACGCAGTATTTT
CASSLAVADTQYF
>TRBD1|.|TRBJ2-7|TRBV29-1
TGCAGCGTTCTCCGGACAGGGGGGTCCTACGAGCAGTACTTC
CSVLRTGGSYEQYF
>.|.|TRBJ2-1|TRBV6-5
TGTGCCAGCAGTTACCGTCAGATGAGCTCCTACAATGAGCAGTTCTTC
CASSYRQMSSYNEQFF
>TRBD1|.|TRBJ1-1|TRBV19
TGTGCCAGTAGTGCACAAGCCGGGACAGGGGCTGAAGCTTTCTTT
CASSAQAGTGAEAFF
>.|.|TRBJ2-1|TRBV20-1
TGCAGTGCCAGACTGTACAATGAGCAGTTCTTC
CSARLYNEQFF
>.|many|TRBJ2-7|TRBV7-2
TGTGCCAGCAGCTTAACCCCGAGGAGCTCCTACGAGCAGTACTTC
CASSLTPRSSYEQYF
>.|.|TRBJ2-7|TRBV5-1
TGCGCCAGCAGCTTGGAAGGGGGATTCCAGTACTTC
CASSLEGGFQYF
>TRBD2|.|TRBJ2-3|TRBV20-1
TGCAGTGCTCCTCCCAGCGGGGCTAGCACAGATACGCAGTATTTT
CSAPPSGASTDTQYF
>TRBD1|.|TRBJ1-6|TRBV6-5
TGTGCCAGCAGTTCACAGGGGGCGCGACGTACTTCACCCCTCCACTTT
CASSSQGARRTSPLHF
>TRBD2|.|TRBJ2-1|TRBV20-1
TGCAGTGCTAGTCTCCTCGGACTAGCGGGAGCGGGTGAGCAGTTCTTC
CSASLLGLAGAGEQFF
>.|few|TRBJ1-2|TRBV12-3/TRBV12-4
TGTGCCAGCAGGCCCCAGGGGATCTATGGCTACACCTTC
CASRPQGIYGYTF
>.|.|TRBJ2-1|TRBV9
TGTGCCAGCAGCGCGGATCAGTTGGCTGAGCAGTTCTTC
CASSADQLAEQFF
>TRBD1|many|TRBJ2-3|TRBV4-1
TGCGCCAGCAGCCAAGACGGGACAGTCACAGATACGCAGTATTTT
CASSQDGTVTDTQYF
>TRBD1|few|TRBJ1-1|TRBV28
TGTGCCAGCAGTTTTGGGACAGGGGGCCAAACTGAAGCTTTCTTT
CASSFGTGGQTEAFF
>.|.|TRBJ2-6|TRBV7-2
TGTGCCAGCAGCCGAACTAGTACTGGGGCCAACGTCCTGACTTTC
CASSRTSTGANVLTF
>TRBD2|few|TRBJ2-6|TRBV6-5
TGTGCCAGCAGTTACTCAGTAGCGGGGGGGCTTGCCAACGTCCTGACTTTC
CASSYSVAGGLANVLTF
>.|few|TRBJ2-3|TRBV5-1
TGCGCCAGCAGCTTGTGGACTAGCACAGATACGCAGTATTTT
CASSLWTSTDTQYF
>TRBD2|.|TRBJ2-3|TRBV5-5
TGTGCCAGCCTCAGCGGGATAACTCCCACAGATACGCAGTATTTT
CASLSGITPTDTQYF
>.|.|TRBJ1-1|TRBV5-5
TGTGCCAGCAGCTTGGGATGGACGCGAAACACTGAAGCTTTCTTT
CASSLGWTRNTEAFF